This TCR beta chain originates from a study of T-cell memory formation after mild COVID-19. Turning to the study itself: Largely, TCR clusters stayed within a single donor. Study-wide results and caveats: Chiefly within CM and EM were the contracting CD4+ clones; CD8+ ones were within EMRA.

TCRdb analysed the 5' RACE reads with MiXCR anew, one entry per CDR3 protein. The sample contains more than 85,000 distinct CDR3 sequences, around 10% of which appear only once. As for this clonotype: Its antigen is undetermined.

Unmatched junction bases numbered 3, after V lost 5 bases and J lost 7 bases. In germline, CDR1 is SGHAT, CDR2 FQDESV (reference sequence). The CDR3 length is 12 residues. The receptor was derived from a man between 18 and 35 years old who had mild COVID-19 (a few samples of this study predate the infection). Cell type and time point are not known. The sequencing sample was made of PBMCs or a T cell subset sorted from them (not recorded which). The chain uses TRBV11-1 and TRBJ2-3; TRBD2 matches 7 bases. In DNA form, the CDR3 reads TGTGCCAGCAGCGCGGGGGAAAATACGCAGTATTTT. It translates to CASSAGENTQYF.